This T cell receptor beta chain was captured by sequencing in a study of cytomegalovirus exposure and HLA in healthy donors. A multiplex PCR was run with 60 Vbeta primers and 13 Jbeta primers. Authors' analysis steps: Tens of millions of unique TCR beta chains, 9.5 million to 14 million shared, were counted in a later analysis. Profiling relied on immunoSEQ multiplex PCR, and the TCRdb table lists in-frame clones only, not all of them. D and trimming were read from the DNA, whereas the V and J calls and clone size are those reported in that table. This sample yields about 110,000 clones, of which around 70% are seen a single time; approximately 0.74% belongs to the top ten. Study-wide points: Reportedly, cytomegalovirus status was diagnosed with high sensitivity and specificity. The availability of immune exposure information extended only to CMV serostatus. The authors enumerated 164 TCR beta chains as linked to cytomegalovirus.

From germline, CDR1 is MNHEY and CDR2 SVGAGI. CDR3 length: 14 amino acids. V dropped 5 bases and J dropped 6 bases, with 14 bases sitting between them. A word on this clone: As yet, its antigen is unknown.

This chain links TRBV6-5 with TRBJ1-5, with D perhaps matching TRBD1 (5 bases). The sample was PBMCs. The sequence derives from a boy younger than 18 in good health and CMV-seronegative. The CDR3 bases are TGTGCCAGCAGTCGCGGACAAGAAGGTCAGCCCCAGCATTTT. This encodes CASSRGQEGQPQHF.